These 10 T cell receptor beta chains share one sample of origin, sequenced in a study of radiotherapy plus CTLA-4 blockade in lung cancer. Method: immunoSEQ multiplex PCR; TCRdb's copy keeps in-frame clones and lacks some. This sample has about 59,000 clones, with less than 75% found just once. Sample: peripheral blood, taken from a patient treated with radiotherapy plus ipilimumab. The receptors were sampled from a human donor with non-small cell lung cancer whose response to radiotherapy plus ipilimumab could not be evaluated.

The rearrangement joins TRBV6-5 to TRBJ2-7; 7 nucleotides align to TRBD1. The CDR3 runs to 14 residues. V shed 6 bases, J shed 1 base, and the junction held 6 bases outside the gene matches. CDR1 is MNHEY and CDR2 is SVGAGI in the germline V gene. CDR3 DNA sequence: TGTGCCAGCAGGCCGGACAGGCTTTCCTACGAGCAGTACTTC. Encoded protein: CASRPDRLSYEQYF.

V gene TRBV10-2 combines with J gene TRBJ2-3, with 12 bases that match TRBD2. The CDR3 has 18 amino acids. Unmatched junction bases numbered 9, after V lost 5 bases and J lost 0 bases. Germline CDR1 and CDR2: WSHSY and SAAADI. The DNA for the CDR3 is TGCGCCAGCAGTAGAACCGGGACTAGCGGGTTTAGCACAGATACGCAGTATTTT. This sequence encodes CASSRTGTSGFSTDTQYF.

The chain has TRBV5-4 and TRBJ2-7; 10 bases agree with TRBD1. The V gene's germline CDR1 is SGHNT and CDR2 YYREEE (reference sequence). The CDR3 extends over 14 amino acids. Trimming took 4 bases from V and 7 from J; bases not matched to a gene: 8. In DNA form, the CDR3 reads TGTGCCAGCAGCCGGACCGGGACAGGGGATGAGCAGTACTTC. Its protein product is CASSRTGTGDEQYF.

V is TRBV28 and J is TRBJ2-7, with TRBD2 matching over 7 bases. CDR1 is MDHEN, CDR2 SYDVKM, per germline. The length of the CDR3 is 14 residues. V lost 0 bases to trimming and J lost 4 bases; unmatched junction nucleotides: 3. As DNA, the CDR3 is TGTGCCAGCAGTTTATGGCGGGGGAGGTACGAGCAGTACTTC. Translation: CASSLWRGRYEQYF.

The chain links TRBV18 to TRBJ2-5, with 11 positions matching TRBD2. Per germline, CDR1 KGHSH and CDR2 LQKENI. The junction had 4 bases not matched to a gene; V was cut back by 2 bases and J by 2 bases. The CDR3 is 16 residues long. DNA of the CDR3: TGTGCCAGCTCACCAGCCCGGACTAGCGGGCAAGAGACCCAGTACTTC. Translated, it gives CASSPARTSGQETQYF.

This clone was seen just once. The chain uses TRBV11-2 and TRBJ1-1; 8 nucleotides match TRBD1. V shed 3 bases, J shed 4 bases, and the junction held 7 bases outside the gene matches. Germline lookup yields CDR1 SGHAT and CDR2 FQNNGV. The length of the CDR3 is 15 residues. CDR3 protein: CASSFDTQGATEAFF. CDR3 DNA: TGTGCCAGCAGCTTCGATACTCAGGGGGCCACTGAAGCTTTCTTT. Variable domain in full (rest from reference TRBV11-2 and TRBJ1-1): EAGVAQSPRYKIIEKRQSVAFWCNPISGHATLYWYQQILGQGPKLLIQFQNNGVVDDSQLPKDRFSAERLKGVDSTLKIQPAKLEDSAVYLCASSFDTQGATEAFFGQGTRLTVV.

This chain joins TRBV7-3 and TRBJ1-5; no reliable D call. The CDR3 extends over 16 amino acids. V lost 6 bases to trimming and J lost 4 bases, with 19 bases between them. Germline values: CDR1 SGHTA, CDR2 FQGTGA. The chain's CDR3 is CASSPRTGWQNQPQHF. DNA of the CDR3: TGTGCCAGCAGTCCAAGAACCGGGTGGCAGAATCAGCCCCAGCATTTT.

This clone was detected only a few times. V is TRBV30 and J is TRBJ2-3, with 11 bases aligning to TRBD1. Germline loops: CDR1 GTSNPN, CDR2 SVGIG (reference sequence). The CDR3 has 16 residues. V lost 0 bases, J lost 1 base, and 3 bases stayed unmatched. The CDR3 DNA is TGTGCCTGGAGTGTCCGGACAGGGGGCGGCACAGATACGCAGTATTTT. Encoded protein: CAWSVRTGGGTDTQYF.

The chain carries TRBV27 and TRBJ2-3, with D possibly being TRBD2 (5 bases). Between the trimmed V and J ends, which lost 5 bases and 5 bases, there was a span of 17 bases. From germline, CDR1 is MNHEY and CDR2 SMNVEV (reference sequence). The CDR3 runs 15 residues. The CDR3 spells CASSPDYLWRDTQYF. The CDR3 nucleotides read TGTGCCAGCAGTCCCGACTACCTTTGGCGAGATACGCAGTATTTT.

The chain has TRBV18 and TRBJ2-1, with TRBD2 matching over 12 bases. The germline V gene encodes CDR1 KGHSH and CDR2 LQKENI. With 3 bases clipped from V and 2 bases from J, the junction kept 2 bases outside the gene matches. The CDR3 runs 16 residues. The CDR3 nucleotides read TGTGCCAGCTCACCTGGACTAGCGGGGACCTACAATGAGCAGTTCTTC. Its translation: CASSPGLAGTYNEQFF.